This T cell receptor (beta chain) appears in the sequencing data of a study of early T cells in non-severe SARS-CoV-2 infection. About the study: The sequenced material was bulk RNA from unsorted whole blood, and its chains were unpaired. Findings of the study overall: CD4 and private specificities were missed by VDJdb matching, which favored anti-spike CD8 responses.

Germline CDR1 is SGDLS and CDR2 is YYNGEE. Trimming took off 3 bases at V and 0 bases at J, with 7 bases between the two ends. The CDR3 sequence is 14 residues long. Individual cDNA molecules received unique molecular identifiers during library preparation. Via MiXCR, TCRdb re-called the 5' RACE reads, giving one row per CDR3 protein. The sample carries 85,000 to 100,000 distinct CDR3 sequences, roughly 9.6% recorded once. About this clonotype: Its cognate antigen is unknown.

The clonotype originates from an adult who was a healthcare worker with PCR-confirmed SARS-CoV-2 infection or an uninfected control (not recorded which). Sample: whole blood, taken at baseline. This chain connects TRBV9 to TRBJ1-5, with a weak D call TRBD1 (5 bases). CDR3 sequence (DNA): TGTGCCAGCAGCGCTGACAGTAGCAATCAGCCCCAGCATTTT. Translating it yields CASSADSSNQPQHF.